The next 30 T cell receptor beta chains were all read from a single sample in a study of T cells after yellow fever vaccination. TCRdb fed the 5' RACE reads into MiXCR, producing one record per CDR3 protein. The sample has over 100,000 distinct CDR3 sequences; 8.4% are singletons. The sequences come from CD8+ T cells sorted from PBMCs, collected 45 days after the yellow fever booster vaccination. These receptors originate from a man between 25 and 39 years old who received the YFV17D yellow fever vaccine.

The CDR3 sequence: CASSVGGDSNQPQHF. CDR3 in DNA: TGTGCCAGCAGCGTGGGCGGTGATAGCAATCAGCCCCAGCATTTT. V and J are TRBV9 and TRBJ1-5; D not certain. V was trimmed by 2 bases and J by 0 bases, leaving 9 bases between them. CDR3 length: 15 residues. CDR1 and CDR2 from the germline V gene are SGDLS and YYNGEE.

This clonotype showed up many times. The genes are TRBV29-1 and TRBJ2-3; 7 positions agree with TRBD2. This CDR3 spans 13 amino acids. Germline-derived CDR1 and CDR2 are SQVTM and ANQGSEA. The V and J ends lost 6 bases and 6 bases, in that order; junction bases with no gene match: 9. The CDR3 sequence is CSVLTSESDTQYF. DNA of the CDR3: TGCAGCGTCCTAACTAGCGAATCGGATACGCAGTATTTT.

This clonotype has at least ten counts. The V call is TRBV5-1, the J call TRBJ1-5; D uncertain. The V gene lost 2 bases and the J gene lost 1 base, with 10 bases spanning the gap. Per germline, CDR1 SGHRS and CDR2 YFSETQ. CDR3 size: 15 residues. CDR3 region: CASSFRPGSNQPQHF. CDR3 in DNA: TGCGCCAGCAGCTTCCGACCCGGGAGCAATCAGCCCCAGCATTTT.

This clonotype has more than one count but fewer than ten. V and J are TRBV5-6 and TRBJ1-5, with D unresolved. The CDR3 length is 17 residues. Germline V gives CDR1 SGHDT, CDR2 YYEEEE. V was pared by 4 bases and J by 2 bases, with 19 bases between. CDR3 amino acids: CASSLGPAYSGNQPQHF. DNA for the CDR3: TGTGCCAGCAGCCTTGGCCCAGCGTATAGCGGCAATCAGCCCCAGCATTTT.

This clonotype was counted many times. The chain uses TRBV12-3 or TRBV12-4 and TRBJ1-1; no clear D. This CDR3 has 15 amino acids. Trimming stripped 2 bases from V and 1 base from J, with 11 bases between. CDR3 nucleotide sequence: TGTGCCAGCAGTTTAACCCCCATGGGGAACACTGAAGCTTTCTTT. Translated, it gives CASSLTPMGNTEAFF.

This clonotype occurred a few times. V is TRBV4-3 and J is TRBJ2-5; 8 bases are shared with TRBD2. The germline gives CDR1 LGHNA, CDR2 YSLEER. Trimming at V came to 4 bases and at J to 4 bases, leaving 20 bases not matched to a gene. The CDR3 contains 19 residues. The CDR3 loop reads CASSPTEEGAGGLGETQYF. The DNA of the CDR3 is TGCGCCAGCAGCCCCACCGAAGAAGGGGCGGGGGGTTTAGGAGAGACCCAGTACTTC.

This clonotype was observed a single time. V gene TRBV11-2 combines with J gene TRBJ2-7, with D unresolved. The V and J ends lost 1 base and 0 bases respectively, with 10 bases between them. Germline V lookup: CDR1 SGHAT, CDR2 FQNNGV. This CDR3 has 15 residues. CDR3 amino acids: CASSLASQASYEQYF. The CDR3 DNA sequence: TGTGCCAGCAGCTTAGCAAGTCAGGCCTCCTACGAGCAGTACTTC.

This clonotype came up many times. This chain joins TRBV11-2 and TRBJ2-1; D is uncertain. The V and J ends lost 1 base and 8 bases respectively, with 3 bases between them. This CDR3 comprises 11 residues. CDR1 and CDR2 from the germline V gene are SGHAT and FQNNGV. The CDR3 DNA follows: TGTGCCAGCAGCTTAGCTCATGAGCAGTTCTTC. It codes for CASSLAHEQFF.

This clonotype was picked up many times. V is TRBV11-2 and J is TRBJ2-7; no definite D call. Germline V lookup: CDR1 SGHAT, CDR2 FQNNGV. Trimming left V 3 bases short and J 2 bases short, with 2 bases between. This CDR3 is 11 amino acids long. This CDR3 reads CASSFTYEQYF. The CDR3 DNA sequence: TGTGCCAGCAGCTTTACCTACGAGCAGTACTTC.

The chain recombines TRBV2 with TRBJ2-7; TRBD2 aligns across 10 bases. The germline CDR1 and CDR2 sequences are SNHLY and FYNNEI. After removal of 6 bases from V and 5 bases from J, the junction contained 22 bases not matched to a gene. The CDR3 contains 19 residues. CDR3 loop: CASSIETPWELAGVDEQYF. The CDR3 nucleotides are TGTGCCAGCAGCATAGAGACCCCATGGGAGCTAGCGGGAGTCGACGAGCAGTACTTC.

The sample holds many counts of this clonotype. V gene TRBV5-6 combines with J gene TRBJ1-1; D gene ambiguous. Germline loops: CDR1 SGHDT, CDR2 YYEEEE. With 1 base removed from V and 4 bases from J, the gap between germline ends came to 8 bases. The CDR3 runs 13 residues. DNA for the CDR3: TGTGCCAGCAGCTTGACAGTCAGCACTGAAGCTTTCTTT. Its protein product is CASSLTVSTEAFF. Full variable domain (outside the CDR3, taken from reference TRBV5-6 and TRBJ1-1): DAGVTQSPTHLIKTRGQQVTLRCSPKSGHDTVSWYQQALGQGPQFIFQYYEEEERQRGNFPDRFSGHQFPNYSSELNVNALLLGDSALYLCASSLTVSTEAFFGQGTRLTVV.

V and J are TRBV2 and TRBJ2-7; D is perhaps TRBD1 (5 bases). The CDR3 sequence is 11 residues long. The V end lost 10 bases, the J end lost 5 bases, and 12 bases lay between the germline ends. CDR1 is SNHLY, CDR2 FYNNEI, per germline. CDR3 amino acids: CATQGVDEQYF. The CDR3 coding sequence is TGTGCCACCCAAGGGGTGGACGAGCAGTACTTC.

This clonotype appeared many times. CDR3 DNA: TGTGCCAGCAGCTTAGGCCCAACGGGCGGAGTCAATCAGCCCCAGCATTTT. It is translated as CASSLGPTGGVNQPQHF. The chain uses TRBV13 and TRBJ1-5; D is uncertain. With 0 bases removed from V and 3 bases from J, the gap between germline ends came to 15 bases. The length of the CDR3 is 17 residues. Per the germline V gene, CDR1 is PRHDT and CDR2 is FYEKMQ (reference sequence).

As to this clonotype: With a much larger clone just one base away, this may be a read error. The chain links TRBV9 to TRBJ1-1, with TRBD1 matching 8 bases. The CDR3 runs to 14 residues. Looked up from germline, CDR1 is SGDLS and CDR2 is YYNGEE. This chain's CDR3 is CASSGTTGQAFQIF. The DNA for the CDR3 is TGTGCCAGCAGCGGCACCACGGGACAGGCCTTTCAGATCTTT.

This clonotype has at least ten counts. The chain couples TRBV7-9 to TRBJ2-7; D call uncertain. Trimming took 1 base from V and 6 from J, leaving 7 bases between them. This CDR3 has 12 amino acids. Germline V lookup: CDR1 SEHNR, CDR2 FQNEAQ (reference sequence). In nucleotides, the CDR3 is TGTGCCAGCAGCTTAGGAACAACCGAGCAGTACTTC. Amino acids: CASSLGTTEQYF.

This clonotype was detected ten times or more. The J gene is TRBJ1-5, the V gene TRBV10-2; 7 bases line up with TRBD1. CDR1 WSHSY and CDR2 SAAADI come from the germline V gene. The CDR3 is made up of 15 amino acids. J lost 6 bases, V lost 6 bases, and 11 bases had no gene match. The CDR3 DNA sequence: TGCGCCAGCAGCCTAACCGGACAGGCCGGTCAGCCCCAGCATTTT. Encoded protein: CASSLTGQAGQPQHF.

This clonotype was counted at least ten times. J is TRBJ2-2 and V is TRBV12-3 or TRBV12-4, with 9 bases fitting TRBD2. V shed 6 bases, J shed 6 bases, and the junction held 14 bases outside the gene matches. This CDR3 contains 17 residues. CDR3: CASRETDSGRDPGELFF. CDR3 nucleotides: TGTGCCAGCAGAGAAACAGATAGCGGGAGAGACCCCGGGGAGCTGTTTTTT.

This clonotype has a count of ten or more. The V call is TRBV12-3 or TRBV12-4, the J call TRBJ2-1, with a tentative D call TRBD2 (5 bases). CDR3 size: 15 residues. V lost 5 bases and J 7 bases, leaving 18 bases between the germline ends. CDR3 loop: CASSPNTASPNEQFF. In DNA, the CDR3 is TGTGCCAGCAGTCCAAATACGGCTAGCCCGAATGAGCAGTTCTTC.

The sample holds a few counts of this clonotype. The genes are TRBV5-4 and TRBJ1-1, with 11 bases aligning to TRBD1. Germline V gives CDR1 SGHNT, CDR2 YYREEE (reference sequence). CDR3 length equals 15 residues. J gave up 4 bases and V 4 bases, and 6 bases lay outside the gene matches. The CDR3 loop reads CASSQDRGQGTEAFF. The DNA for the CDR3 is TGTGCCAGCAGCCAGGACAGGGGGCAAGGCACTGAAGCTTTCTTT.

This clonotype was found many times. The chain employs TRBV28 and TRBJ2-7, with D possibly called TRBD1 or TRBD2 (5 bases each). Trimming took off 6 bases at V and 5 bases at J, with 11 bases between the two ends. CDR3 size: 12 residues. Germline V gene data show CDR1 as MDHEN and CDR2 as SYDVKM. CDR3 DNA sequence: TGTGCCAGCAGACCGAGGGGTAACGAGCAGTACTTC. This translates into CASRPRGNEQYF.

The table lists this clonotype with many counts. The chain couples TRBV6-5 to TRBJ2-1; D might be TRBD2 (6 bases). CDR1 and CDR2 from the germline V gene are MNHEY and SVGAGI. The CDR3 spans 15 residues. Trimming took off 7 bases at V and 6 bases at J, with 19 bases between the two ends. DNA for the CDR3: TGTGCCAGCACCCCCGGGACTTACATGATCAATGAGCAGTTCTTC. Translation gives CASTPGTYMINEQFF.

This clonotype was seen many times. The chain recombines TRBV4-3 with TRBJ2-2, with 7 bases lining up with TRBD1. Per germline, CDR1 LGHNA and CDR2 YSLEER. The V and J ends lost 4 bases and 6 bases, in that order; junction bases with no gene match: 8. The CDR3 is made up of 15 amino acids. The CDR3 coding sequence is TGCGCCAGCAGCCGAATCGGACAGGCACCCGGGGAGCTGTTTTTT. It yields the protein CASSRIGQAPGELFF.

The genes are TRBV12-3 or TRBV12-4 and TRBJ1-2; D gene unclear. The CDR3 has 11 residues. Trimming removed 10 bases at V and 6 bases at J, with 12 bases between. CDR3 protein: CATEPGNGYTF. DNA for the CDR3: TGTGCCACGGAACCGGGAAATGGCTACACCTTC.

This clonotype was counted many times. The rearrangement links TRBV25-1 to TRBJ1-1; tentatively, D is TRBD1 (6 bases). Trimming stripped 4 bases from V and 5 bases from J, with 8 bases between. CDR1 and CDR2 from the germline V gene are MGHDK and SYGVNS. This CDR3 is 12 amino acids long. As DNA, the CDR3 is TGTGCCAGCAGTGCACAGGGTACTGAAGCTTTCTTT. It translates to CASSAQGTEAFF.

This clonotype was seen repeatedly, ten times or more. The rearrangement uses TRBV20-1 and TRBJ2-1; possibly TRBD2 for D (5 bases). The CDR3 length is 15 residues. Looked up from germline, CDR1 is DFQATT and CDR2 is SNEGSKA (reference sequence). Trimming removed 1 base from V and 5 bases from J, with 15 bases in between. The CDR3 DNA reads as TGCAGTGCTAGAGCAATAGGCGGGCAACACAATGAGCAGTTCTTC. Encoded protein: CSARAIGGQHNEQFF.

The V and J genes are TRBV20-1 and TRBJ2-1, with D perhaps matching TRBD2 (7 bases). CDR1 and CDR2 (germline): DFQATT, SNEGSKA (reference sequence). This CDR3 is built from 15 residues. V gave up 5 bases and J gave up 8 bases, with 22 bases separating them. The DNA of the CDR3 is TGCAGTGCTGGACAGCCTGGCGGGAGCCTCTATGAGCAGTTCTTC. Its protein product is CSAGQPGGSLYEQFF.

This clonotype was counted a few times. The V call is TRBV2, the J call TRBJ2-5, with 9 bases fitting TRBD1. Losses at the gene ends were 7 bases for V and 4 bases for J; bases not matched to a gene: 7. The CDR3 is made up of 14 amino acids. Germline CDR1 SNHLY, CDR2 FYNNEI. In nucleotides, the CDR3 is TGTGCCAGCACCCCGGACAGGGGACGAGAGACCCAGTACTTC. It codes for CASTPDRGRETQYF.

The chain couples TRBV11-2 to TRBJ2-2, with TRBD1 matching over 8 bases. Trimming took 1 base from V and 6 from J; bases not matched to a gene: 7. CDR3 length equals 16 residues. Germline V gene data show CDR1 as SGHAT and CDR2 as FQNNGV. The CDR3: CASSLARQGWSGELFF. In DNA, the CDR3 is TGTGCCAGCAGCTTAGCCCGACAGGGGTGGTCCGGGGAGCTGTTTTTT.

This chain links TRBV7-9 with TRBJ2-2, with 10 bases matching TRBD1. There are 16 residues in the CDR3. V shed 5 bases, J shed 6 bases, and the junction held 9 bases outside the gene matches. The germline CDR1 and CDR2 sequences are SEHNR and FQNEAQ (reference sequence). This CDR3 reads CASSHTGQGFPGELFF. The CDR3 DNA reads TGTGCCAGCAGCCATACGGGACAGGGGTTCCCCGGGGAGCTGTTTTTT.

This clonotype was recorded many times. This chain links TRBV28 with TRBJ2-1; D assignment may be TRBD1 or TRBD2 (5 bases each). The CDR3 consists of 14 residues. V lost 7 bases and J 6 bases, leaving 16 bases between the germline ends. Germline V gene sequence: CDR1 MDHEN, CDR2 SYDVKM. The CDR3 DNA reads TGTGCCAGCACGTCAACAAGGGACGTCAATGAGCAGTTCTTC. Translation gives CASTSTRDVNEQFF.